This is a list of T cell receptor beta chains from one sample in a study of T cells in Graves' hyperthyroidism and ophthalmopathy. TCRdb reprocessed the multiplex PCR reads via MiXCR and lists one record per CDR3 protein. The repertoire consists of about 620,000 distinct CDR3 sequences, with 15% to 20% occurring once and the leading ten covering 3.8%. The sample taken for sequencing was blood. The receptors shown here come from a woman in her twenties or thirties with Graves' hyperthyroidism. The CDR3 runs from the conserved cysteine through the conserved F or W. The D gene is left open where the match is weak. Not every row has a clone size; where given, it reads once, few, many or a size class.

>TRBV28|11|TRBJ2-3|NA|NA
CASSFEATQYF
TGTGCCAGCAGTTTTGAGGCGACGCAGTATTTT
>TRBV4-1|16|TRBJ1-4|NA|few
CASSLGYRSTNEKLFF
TGTGCCAGCAGCTTAGGTTACAGATCAACTAATGAAAAACTGTTTTTT
>TRBV18|12|TRBJ2-7|NA|NA
CASSPSSYGQYF
TGTGCCAGCTCACCATCCTCCTACGGGCAGTACTTC
>TRBV10-3|13|TRBJ2-7|TRBD2|many
CAVSSGNSYEQYF
TGTGCCGTGTCTAGCGGGAACTCCTACGAGCAGTACTTC
>TRBV30|12|TRBJ1-1|NA|many
CAWSLVGTEAFF
TGTGCCTGGAGCCTAGTCGGCACTGAAGCTTTCTTT
>TRBV29-1|12|TRBJ1-5|NA|NA
CRSWSGNQPQHF
TGCAGATCGTGGTCCGGCAATCAGCCCCAGCATTTT
>TRBV30|11|TRBJ2-1|NA|many
CAWSSNNEQFF
TGTGCCTGGAGTTCGAACAATGAGCAGTTCTTC
>TRBV7-9|17|TRBJ2-1|NA|NA
CASSAHRAGGSYNEQFF
TGTGCCAGCAGCGCTCACAGGGCCGGAGGGTCTTACAATGAGCAGTTCTTC
>TRBV24-1|13|TRBJ2-1|NA|few
CATSDLKRAGQFF
TGTGCCACCAGTGATTTGAAAAGGGCAGGGCAGTTCTTC
>TRBV20-1|14|TRBJ1-6|TRBD1|NA
CSAGGKQGARPLHF
TGCAGTGCAGGAGGGAAGCAGGGGGCGCGTCCCCTCCACTTT
>TRBV7-6|17|TRBJ2-2|TRBD2|few
CASSTRGGWPNTGEPFF
TGTGCCAGCAGCACACGGGGGGGCTGGCCGAACACCGGGGAGCCGTTTTTT
>TRBV5-1|16|TRBJ1-3|TRBD1|few
CASRGTGGAGGNTIYF
TGCGCCAGCAGAGGAACAGGGGGCGCAGGAGGAAACACCATATATTTT
>TRBV6-2/TRBV6-3|16|TRBJ2-1|TRBD2|NA
CASNPTSGVSYNEQFF
TGTGCCAGCAACCCGACTAGCGGGGTCTCCTACAATGAGCAGTTCTTC
>TRBV12-3/TRBV12-4|15|TRBJ2-7|TRBD1|once
CASSKGQALSYEQYF
TGTGCCAGCAGTAAGGGACAGGCGTTATCCTACGAGCAGTACTTC
>TRBV7-2|16|TRBJ2-3|TRBD2|many
CASSFGLAVGTDTQYF
TGTGCCAGCAGCTTCGGACTAGCAGTGGGTACAGATACGCAGTATTTT
>TRBV5-8|16|TRBJ2-1|TRBD2|few
CASSSPSGRALIEQFF
TGTGCCAGCAGTTCGCCTAGCGGGAGGGCCCTGATTGAGCAGTTCTTC
>TRBV4-3|14|TRBJ2-7|TRBD2|NA
CASSQGLADNEQYF
TGCGCCAGCAGCCAAGGACTAGCGGACAATGAGCAGTACTTC
>TRBV30|12|TRBJ2-5|NA|many
CAWSQVQETQYF
TGTGCCTGGAGTCAGGTCCAAGAGACCCAGTACTTC
>TRBV27|14|TRBJ1-2|NA|many
CASSLSSPNYGYTF
TGTGCCAGCAGTTTAAGCAGCCCGAACTATGGCTACACCTTC
>TRBV7-2|16|TRBJ2-3|TRBD2|many
CASSLVVAGPPDTQYF
TGTGCCAGCAGCTTAGTAGTAGCGGGACCTCCAGATACGCAGTATTTT
>TRBV28|15|TRBJ2-1|TRBD2|many
CASRGTASGREEQFF
TGTGCCAGCAGAGGGACGGCTAGCGGGAGAGAGGAGCAGTTCTTC
>TRBV28|12|TRBJ2-5|TRBD2|many
CASGLAGETQYF
TGTGCCAGCGGGCTAGCGGGTGAGACCCAGTACTTC
>TRBV4-1|16|TRBJ1-2|NA|NA
CASSQEDRPNLYGYTF
TGCGCCAGCAGCCAAGAAGACAGGCCCAACCTCTATGGCTACACCTTC
>TRBV20-1|14|TRBJ1-5|TRBD1|few
CSASGQGWNQPQHF
TGCAGTGCTAGCGGACAGGGATGGAATCAGCCCCAGCATTTT
>TRBV7-2|12|TRBJ2-7|NA|many
CASSLENREQYF
TGTGCCAGCAGCTTAGAAAATCGCGAGCAGTACTTC
>TRBV30|12|TRBJ2-2|NA|NA
CACNPQGWELFF
TGTGCCTGTAATCCCCAGGGGTGGGAGCTGTTTTTT
>TRBV28|21|TRBJ2-1|NA|many
CASSSHRNRGPGLGSYNEQFF
TGTGCCAGCAGTTCGCATCGAAACAGGGGTCCAGGACTAGGGTCCTACAATGAGCAGTTCTTC
>TRBV2|15|TRBJ2-7|TRBD1|many
CASRGLGQGVYEQYF
TGTGCCAGCAGGGGATTGGGACAGGGAGTTTACGAGCAGTACTTC
>TRBV7-2|19|TRBJ2-3|TRBD2|many
CASSWIPGLAGGQRDTQYF
TGTGCCAGCAGCTGGATACCGGGACTAGCGGGAGGGCAAAGAGATACGCAGTATTTT
>TRBV20-1|11|TRBJ2-7|NA|few
CSARQIYEQYF
TGCAGTGCTCGCCAGATCTACGAGCAGTACTTC
>TRBV5-6|16|TRBJ2-7|TRBD1|once
CASSWALGQMSYEQYF
TGTGCCAGCAGCTGGGCACTGGGACAGATGTCCTACGAGCAGTACTTC
>TRBV13|13|TRBJ1-2|NA|many
CASSLGRILIYTF
TGTGCCAGCAGCTTAGGCCGGATACTAATCTACACCTTC
>TRBV7-9|15|TRBJ1-5|NA|few
CASSSGLEFYQPQHF
TGTGCCAGCAGCTCGGGACTGGAGTTTTATCAGCCCCAGCATTTT
>TRBV7-6|14|TRBJ2-7|NA|many
CASSNGSPRGGQYF
TGTGCCAGCAGTAACGGAAGCCCGAGGGGCGGGCAGTACTTC
>TRBV15|15|TRBJ2-7|NA|NA
CATSSPPTGDYEQYF
TGTGCCACCAGCAGCCCCCCCACCGGGGACTACGAGCAGTACTTC
>TRBV28|13|TRBJ1-2|NA|NA
CASKTGPRYGYTF
TGTGCCAGCAAAACAGGTCCTCGCTATGGCTACACCTTC
>TRBV28|14|TRBJ2-2|TRBD2|few
CASNLGGVGGELFF
TGTGCCAGCAATCTCGGGGGGGTAGGCGGGGAGCTGTTTTTT
>TRBV2|15|TRBJ2-7|TRBD2|many
CASRAPGTSGYEQYF
TGTGCCAGCAGAGCCCCCGGGACTAGCGGTTACGAGCAGTACTTC
>TRBV7-2|17|TRBJ2-3|NA|NA
CASSLAAGTVSTDTQYF
TGTGCCAGCAGCTTAGCCGCCGGAACAGTGAGCACAGATACGCAGTATTTT
>TRBV12-3/TRBV12-4|12|TRBJ2-2|NA|many
CASSLTIGELFF
TGTGCCAGCAGTTTAACTATCGGGGAGCTGTTTTTT
>TRBV24-1|15|TRBJ1-1|TRBD1|NA
CATSDPTGGRTEAFF
TGTGCCACCAGTGATCCGACAGGGGGTCGGACTGAAGCTTTCTTT
>TRBV12-3/TRBV12-4|15|TRBJ2-2|NA|many
CASSLAGDYTGELFF
TGTGCCAGCAGTTTAGCGGGGGACTACACCGGGGAGCTGTTTTTT
>TRBV7-9|13|TRBJ2-7|NA|many
CASKFEGPYEQYF
TGTGCCAGCAAGTTCGAGGGTCCCTACGAGCAGTACTTC
>TRBV20-1|13|TRBJ2-1|NA|few
CSARVPSLAWQFF
TGCAGTGCTAGAGTACCTAGCCTCGCTTGGCAGTTCTTC
>TRBV12-3/TRBV12-4|18|TRBJ1-5|TRBD1|NA
CASSLTGTGVKENQPQHF
TGTGCCAGCAGTTTAACCGGGACAGGGGTAAAGGAAAATCAGCCCCAGCATTTT
>TRBV10-3|12|TRBJ2-7|NA|many
CAIGDSTYEQYF
TGTGCCATCGGAGACAGTACCTACGAGCAGTACTTC
>TRBV2|15|TRBJ2-3|NA|many
CASRVPGRGVYTQYF
TGTGCCAGCAGGGTCCCCGGGCGAGGAGTATATACGCAGTATTTT
>TRBV9|15|TRBJ2-1|NA|NA
CASSARGSEMDEQFF
TGTGCCAGCAGCGCAAGGGGGTCGGAGATGGATGAGCAGTTCTTC
>TRBV6-1|15|TRBJ2-5|NA|many
CASSELGGLQETQYF
TGTGCCAGCAGTGAACTGGGGGGCCTCCAAGAGACCCAGTACTTC
>TRBV6-1|16|TRBJ2-5|NA|many
CASSDWGARSQETQYF
TGTGCCAGCAGTGACTGGGGGGCCCGAAGCCAAGAGACCCAGTACTTC
>TRBV6-1|13|TRBJ1-5|NA|few
CASSEEGSQPQHF
TGTGCCAGCAGTGAAGAAGGGAGTCAGCCCCAGCATTTT
>TRBV20-1|15|TRBJ2-1|TRBD2|NA
CSARERLAGGPEQFF
TGCAGTGCTAGAGAGCGACTAGCGGGAGGGCCTGAGCAGTTCTTC
>TRBV6-4|14|TRBJ1-4|TRBD1|NA
CASRAGGGREKLFF
TGTGCCAGCCGAGCAGGGGGAGGTCGTGAAAAACTGTTTTTT
>TRBV29-1|17|TRBJ2-7|TRBD2|NA
CSVEGHAGTSGRYEQYF
TGCAGCGTTGAAGGACATGCTGGGACTAGCGGCAGATACGAGCAGTACTTC
>TRBV5-4|18|TRBJ2-3|TRBD2|NA
CASSSTGLAGVEVDTQYF
TGTGCCAGCAGCTCCACAGGACTAGCGGGAGTTGAGGTAGATACGCAGTATTTT
>TRBV5-1|14|TRBJ2-3|NA|many
CASSLAASDDTQYF
TGCGCCAGCAGCTTGGCCGCGAGTGATGATACGCAGTATTTT
>TRBV12-3/TRBV12-4|12|TRBJ1-5|NA|many
CASSVHLRVQHF
TGTGCCAGCAGTGTACATCTACGGGTGCAGCATTTT
>TRBV12-3/TRBV12-4|14|TRBJ2-5|NA|many
CASSPAGTQETQYF
TGTGCCAGCAGTCCTGCCGGGACCCAAGAGACCCAGTACTTC
>TRBV29-1|13|TRBJ2-1|NA|many
CSVSPPSYNEQFF
TGCAGCGTCTCCCCCCCATCCTACAATGAGCAGTTCTTC
>TRBV4-1|17|TRBJ2-3|TRBD2|NA
CASSQPGGTSNTDTQYF
TGCGCCAGCAGCCAACCTGGCGGGACTAGCAACACAGATACGCAGTATTTT